The rows below give T cell receptor beta chains drawn from one sample of a study of cytomegalovirus exposure and HLA in healthy donors. TCRdb keeps only in-frame clones here, not all; method: immunoSEQ multiplex PCR. The data contain tens of thousands of clones, more than 75% of them singletons. The sequenced sample was PBMCs. Receptors were obtained from a woman aged 40-49 years in good health and CMV-seropositive. The CDR3 runs from the conserved cysteine through the conserved F or W. The D gene is left open where the match is weak. A row's size may be missing; if present it is once, few, many or a size class.

J gene	D gene	V gene	clone size	CDR3 DNA	CDR3 protein
TRBJ2-1	.	TRBV30	once	TGTGCCTGGAGTGTACAGGCCGGGCGGCATGAGCAGTTCTTC	CAWSVQAGRHEQFF
TRBJ1-2	TRBD1	TRBV6-5	.	TGTGCCAGCAGTTCCCCGGGACAGGGAATGAATGGCTACACCTTC	CASSSPGQGMNGYTF
TRBJ2-1	TRBD2	TRBV30	.	TGTGCCTGGAATAGCGGGAGTGCCTACAATGAGCAGTTCTTC	CAWNSGSAYNEQFF
TRBJ2-7	.	TRBV18	.	TGTGCCAGCTCACCGACTATTACCTACGAGCAGTACTTC	CASSPTITYEQYF
TRBJ2-3	TRBD1	TRBV28	few	TGTGCCAGCAGTTCGCGGGACAGGTTGGGAGATACGCAGTATTTT	CASSSRDRLGDTQYF
TRBJ1-5	TRBD1	TRBV12-5	once	TGTGCTAGTGGTAACCGACAGGGTAAGGTAGGTAGTACTCAGAGCAATCAGCCCCAGCATTTT	CASGNRQGKVGSTQSNQPQHF
TRBJ2-1	.	TRBV5-1	.	TGCGCCAGTTTTAGACAATACAATGAGCAGTTCTTC	CASFRQYNEQFF
TRBJ2-3	TRBD2	TRBV4-2	.	TGTGCCAGCAGCCAAAGACTAGCGGGGTCCCCCAGCGCAGATACGCAGTATTTT	CASSQRLAGSPSADTQYF
TRBJ2-7	.	TRBV7-2	few	TGTGCCAGCAGCTTTGGGGGGAGCTCCTACGAGCAGTACTTC	CASSFGGSSYEQYF
TRBJ1-2	.	TRBV30	.	TGTGCCTGGACCTCCTATAGCGGGGGGGGCTGCACCTTC	CAWTSYSGGGCTF
TRBJ2-7	.	TRBV13	.	TGTGCCAGCAGCTCCATTGGGGGGGCAGACTACGAGCAGTACTTC	CASSSIGGADYEQYF
TRBJ2-7	TRBD1	TRBV2	.	TGTGCCAGCACGGGACAGGGGAGGTACGAGCAGTACTTC	CASTGQGRYEQYF
TRBJ2-1	TRBD1	TRBV5-4	few	TGTGCCAGCAGCCCGACAGGGACGGGATACAATGAGCAGTTCTTC	CASSPTGTGYNEQFF
TRBJ1-3	.	TRBV6-1	once	TGTGCCAGCAGTGAAAGAGCTGGAAACACCATATATTTT	CASSERAGNTIYF
TRBJ1-5	.	TRBV27	.	TGTGCCAGCAGTTCCTCCAGGAAAGGGGGCAATCAGCCCCAGCATTTT	CASSSSRKGGNQPQHF
TRBJ1-2	.	TRBV30	.	TGTGCCTGGACCCCTGGTGGGCACTATGGCTACACCTTC	CAWTPGGHYGYTF
TRBJ2-7	TRBD1	TRBV19	.	TGTGCCAGTAGTATAGCCTCGGGACAGTACGAGCAGTACTTC	CASSIASGQYEQYF
TRBJ1-5	.	TRBV19	.	TGTGCCAGTAGTCTGACAGGTAGCAATCAGCCCCAGCATTTT	CASSLTGSNQPQHF
TRBJ1-4	.	TRBV18	few	TGTGCCAGCTCACCACCGGGGGCAGGAAAACTGTTTTTT	CASSPPGAGKLFF
TRBJ2-7	.	TRBV6-6	.	TGTGCCAGCAGTTTAAGCGAGAGCGAGCAGTACTTC	CASSLSESEQYF
TRBJ2-7	.	TRBV6-5	.	TGTGCCAGCAGTTACATTTCGGGGTCCTACGAGCAGTACTTC	CASSYISGSYEQYF
TRBJ2-7	.	TRBV28	.	TGTGCCAGCAGGGCAGGTCGGTACGAGCAGTACTTC	CASRAGRYEQYF
TRBJ2-2	.	TRBV30	.	TGTGCCTGGAGTGTAGTTGTCAGGGCGAACACCGGGGAGCTGTTTTTT	CAWSVVVRANTGELFF
TRBJ2-7	TRBD2	TRBV11-1	.	TGTGCCAGCAGCCGGACTAGCGGGAGAAGGATCAACGAGCAGTACTTC	CASSRTSGRRINEQYF
TRBJ1-4	TRBD1	TRBV30	.	TGTGCCTCAGACAGGGGGTGGAATGTGGGAAATGAAAAACTGTTTTTT	CASDRGWNVGNEKLFF
TRBJ2-6	.	TRBV7-7	.	TGTGCTAGCAGCCCCACAGGGAGCTCTGGGGCCAACGTCCTGACTTTC	CASSPTGSSGANVLTF
TRBJ2-6	.	TRBV5-1	.	TGCGCCAGCAGCTTGGACTCTAGGGGTCCCTCATCTGGGGCCAACGTCCTGACTTTC	CASSLDSRGPSSGANVLTF
TRBJ2-7	TRBD1	TRBV10-3	few	TGTGCCATCAGTTGGGACAGCTCCTACGAGCAGTACTTC	CAISWDSSYEQYF
TRBJ2-7	.	TRBV6-1	.	TGTGCCAGCAGTGAGGTGGTCCAGGACGAGCAGTACTTC	CASSEVVQDEQYF
TRBJ1-1	.	TRBV4-3	once	TGCGCCAGCAGCCAAGATATAGGGGACATGGTCGCGGCTGAAGCTTTCTTT	CASSQDIGDMVAAEAFF
TRBJ2-7	.	TRBV7-6	few	TGTGCCAGCAGCTCTTTACCGGACAGCTCCTACGAGCAGTACTTC	CASSSLPDSSYEQYF
TRBJ2-7	TRBD1	TRBV27	.	TGTGCCAGCAGTCGACAGGGTCAATTCTACGAGCAGTACTTC	CASSRQGQFYEQYF
TRBJ2-2	.	TRBV9	.	TGTGCCAGCAGCCCCCCGTTAGGGGAACCTAACACCGGGGAGCTGTTTTTT	CASSPPLGEPNTGELFF